This T cell receptor beta chain appears in the sequencing data of a study of T cell repertoires in cytomegalovirus infection. About the study: Newly reported HLA-C-restricted and thoroughly characterized HLA-B-restricted CMV epitopes were employed. Signatures in public TCR beta sequences pointed to both CMV infection and matching HLA type.

Comment on this clonotype: No antigen is known for it.

Whole-study findings and limits: Identification of carriers of CMV plus the relevant HLA was performed using cumulative public TCR beta family frequency. HLA-C-restricted CMV clonotypes gave the most frequent clonotype in two of eight donors.

V was trimmed by 5 bases and J by 2 bases, leaving 17 bases between them. This CDR3 is built from 16 residues. Germline loops: CDR1 MNHNS, CDR2 SASEGT. TCRdb reprocessed the reads with MiXCR, giving one entry per CDR3 protein. The table records hundreds of thousands of distinct CDR3 sequences, roughly 28% of them present only once. The chain joins TRBV6-1 to TRBJ2-3, with D possibly matching TRBD2 (6 bases). The clonotype originates from a human donor in good health (CMV status not recorded). Some clones in this sample may be carry-over from other donors' samples. The sequences come from cultured PBMCs, collected from culture after CMV antigen stimulation. The CDR3 loop reads CASSPQATGDTDTQYF. CDR3 sequence (DNA): TGTGCCAGCAGTCCCCAAGCCACGGGGGACACAGATACGCAGTATTTT.